Listed here are 25 T cell receptor beta chains from one sample, sequenced in a study of T cell responses to AZD1222 COVID-19 vaccine. Produced via immunoSEQ multiplex PCR; TCRdb's table is partial and in-frame only. Altogether 130,000 to 150,000 clones are present, roughly nine tenths being singletons, with the ten largest covering around 1.5%. The source was peripheral blood, collected 28 days after the second AZD1222 dose. Receptor source: an adult who received the AZD1222 COVID-19 vaccine.

The chain employs TRBV30 and TRBJ1-3; possibly TRBD1 for D (5 bases). The CDR3 covers 13 residues. Germline V gene data show CDR1 as GTSNPN and CDR2 as SVGIG (reference sequence). Trimming removed 8 bases at V and 0 bases at J, with 11 bases between. The CDR3 sequence is CARDSRSGNTIYF. As DNA, the CDR3 is TGTGCCAGAGACAGTCGCTCTGGAAACACCATATATTTT.

This chain uses TRBV4-3 with TRBJ1-2; 7 nucleotides agree with TRBD1. The CDR3 runs to 16 residues. Germline V lookup: CDR1 LGHNA, CDR2 YSLEER. Trimming cost V 1 base and J 3 bases; bases outside gene matches: 8. CDR3 protein: CASSQAGQELYYGYTF. The CDR3 nucleotides read TGCGCCAGCAGCCAAGCCGGACAGGAGTTATACTATGGCTACACCTTC.

The chain combines TRBV5-4 with TRBJ1-2; no clear D. V was clipped by 0 bases and J by 3 bases, with 6 bases between them. In germline, CDR1 is SGHNT, CDR2 YYREEE (reference sequence). There are 13 residues in the CDR3. CDR3 coding DNA: TGTGCCAGCAGCTTGGGGACGGACTATGGCTACACCTTC. Translating it yields CASSLGTDYGYTF. Combining the CDR3 with reference TRBV5-4 and TRBJ1-2 gives the whole variable domain ETGVTQSPTHLIKTRGQQVTLRCSSQSGHNTVSWYQQALGQGPQFIFQYYREEENGRGNFPPRFSGLQFPNYSSELNVNALELDDSALYLCASSLGTDYGYTFGSGTRLTVV.

The chain has TRBV7-9 and TRBJ1-2; D might be TRBD1 (6 bases). The length of the CDR3 is 13 residues. V was cut by 3 bases and J by 8 bases, with 13 bases left in between. The germline CDR1 and CDR2 sequences are SEHNR and FQNEAQ (reference sequence). The CDR3, as DNA: TGTGCCAGCAGCTTTCTCCCAGGGGACGGCTACACCTTC. As protein: CASSFLPGDGYTF.

J is TRBJ2-7 and V is TRBV18; D remains ambiguous. The germline V gene encodes CDR1 KGHSH and CDR2 LQKENI. The CDR3 sequence is 13 residues long. The germline V and J ends were trimmed by 2 bases and 7 bases, with 12 bases remaining between them. CDR3 sequence: CASSPIEAREQYF. CDR3 in DNA: TGTGCCAGCTCACCAATTGAAGCGAGGGAGCAGTACTTC. The whole variable domain, filled in from reference TRBV18 and TRBJ2-7, reads NAGVMQNPRHLVRRRGQEARLRCSPMKGHSHVYWYRQLPEEGLKFMVYLQKENIIDESGMPKERFSAEFPKEGPSILRIQQVVRGDSAAYFCASSPIEAREQYFGPGTRLTVT.

The chain joins TRBV4-2 to TRBJ2-7, with D possibly TRBD2 on 5 matching bases. The CDR3 spans 20 residues. Trimming shortened V by 0 bases and J by 2 bases, and 26 bases separated the two germline ends. Germline loops: CDR1 LGHNA, CDR2 YNFKEQ. DNA of the CDR3: TGTGCCAGCAGCCAAGAAGGTAGAACCGCGGGCTCCCGCCTCCCCTACGAGCAGTACTTC. Translation: CASSQEGRTAGSRLPYEQYF.

The V call is TRBV2, the J call TRBJ1-4; TRBD1 matches 8 bases. The CDR3 is 15 amino acids. CDR1 SNHLY and CDR2 FYNNEI come from the germline V gene. V trimming: 4 bases; J trimming: 7 bases; junction bases outside the gene matches: 8. CDR3 bases: TGTGCCAGCAGTGTACAGGGGGTACGGGGTGAAAAACTGTTTTTT. It specifies CASSVQGVRGEKLFF. The complete variable domain, with remaining parts taken from reference TRBV2 and TRBJ1-4, reads EPEVTQTPSHQVTQMGQEVILRCVPISNHLYFYWYRQILGQKVEFLVSFYNNEISEKSEIFDDQFSVERPDGSNFTLKIRSTKLEDSAMYFCASSVQGVRGEKLFFGSGTQLSVL.

The chain uses TRBV28 and TRBJ1-4; the D is unclear. V lost 0 bases and J 7 bases, leaving 12 bases between the germline ends. Germline V gives CDR1 MDHEN, CDR2 SYDVKM. CDR3 length equals 15 residues. In DNA, the CDR3 is TGTGCCAGCAGTTTATGGGACCGGGAGACTGAAAAACTGTTTTTT. It specifies CASSLWDRETEKLFF.

The genes are TRBV4-3 and TRBJ2-3, with D perhaps TRBD1 or TRBD2 (5 bases each). Germline V lookup: CDR1 LGHNA, CDR2 YSLEER. Trimming pared 4 bases from V and 2 bases from J, leaving 19 bases between. The CDR3 spans 17 residues. The CDR3 DNA sequence: TGCGCCAGCAGCCGAGGGGCCAGCAGAGCCTACACAGATACGCAGTATTTT. Its translation: CASSRGASRAYTDTQYF.

The chain couples TRBV7-2 to TRBJ2-3, with D maybe TRBD2 (6 bases). Per germline, CDR1 SGHTA and CDR2 FQGNSA. The CDR3 length is 15 residues. Trimming shortened V by 5 bases and J by 0 bases, and 12 bases separated the two germline ends. CDR3 in DNA: TGTGCCAGCAGCCCGGACTACACTAGCACAGATACGCAGTATTTT. It codes for CASSPDYTSTDTQYF.

The V gene is TRBV7-2, the J gene TRBJ2-5; TRBD2 matches 15 bases. This CDR3 is 17 amino acids long. Germline V lookup: CDR1 SGHTA, CDR2 FQGNSA. V lost 4 bases to trimming and J lost 2 bases; unmatched junction nucleotides: 5. DNA of the CDR3: TGTGCCAGCAGCTCCGGACTAGCGGGAGGGCTTCAAGAGACCCAGTACTTC. This sequence encodes CASSSGLAGGLQETQYF.

The V call is TRBV28, the J call TRBJ1-2; tentative D call: TRBD1 (5 bases). Germline CDR1 reads MDHEN; CDR2 reads SYDVKM. The CDR3 extends over 13 amino acids. The V end lost 6 bases, the J end lost 4 bases, and 12 bases lay between the germline ends. Written as DNA, the CDR3 is TGTGCCAGCAGATCCCAGCAGGGCTATGGCTACACCTTC. Protein product: CASRSQQGYGYTF.

The rearrangement links TRBV28 to TRBJ1-5; no definite D call. The CDR3 spans 10 residues. The germline CDR1 and CDR2 sequences are MDHEN and SYDVKM. The CDR3 is CAVGPQPQHF. The CDR3 region has the DNA TGTGCAGTAGGCCCTCAGCCCCAGCATTTT.

The chain is built from TRBV3-1 (or the pseudogene TRBV3-2) and TRBJ2-1; possibly TRBD1 or TRBD2 for D (5 bases each). This CDR3 contains 16 residues. Trimming removed 0 bases at V and 6 bases at J, with 15 bases between. Germline CDR1 reads LGHDT; CDR2 reads YNNKEL (reference sequence). The CDR3, as DNA: TGTGCCAGCAGCCAAGAAGGGGATTCGGGGTTCAATGAGCAGTTCTTC. Amino acids: CASSQEGDSGFNEQFF.

The J gene is TRBJ1-1, the V gene TRBV18, with unresolved D. V lost 1 base and J 1 base, leaving 16 bases between the germline ends. Germline assignment: CDR1 KGHSH and CDR2 LQKENI. The CDR3 covers 17 residues. The CDR3 is CASSPRVQRLGNTEAFF. The CDR3 coding sequence is TGTGCCAGCTCACCACGGGTTCAAAGGTTGGGGAACACTGAAGCTTTCTTT.

The rearrangement joins TRBV28 to TRBJ1-1; D is ambiguous. CDR1 is MDHEN, CDR2 SYDVKM, per germline. The ends were cut back, 2 bases at V and 7 bases at J, with 11 bases in the middle. This CDR3 spans 13 amino acids. As DNA, the CDR3 is TGTGCCAGCAGTTTAGCCGGCAAGCGTGAAGCTTTCTTT. Protein sequence: CASSLAGKREAFF.

The V call is TRBV29-1, the J call TRBJ1-2, with D unclear. The germline V gene encodes CDR1 SQVTM and CDR2 ANQGSEA. The V end was cut by 8 bases, the J end by 5 bases, with 18 bases between. There are 13 residues in the CDR3. This CDR3 reads CSSETGSSYGYTF. CDR3 bases: TGCAGCTCTGAAACGGGGAGCTCTTATGGCTACACCTTC. The full variable domain, with the rest looked up from reference TRBV29-1 and TRBJ1-2, is SAVISQKPSRDICQRGTSLTIQCQVDSQVTMMFWYRQQPGQSLTLIATANQGSEATYESGFVIDKFPISRPNLTFSTLTVSNMSPEDSSIYLCSSETGSSYGYTFGSGTRLTVV.

This chain joins TRBV4-1 and TRBJ1-5, with a weak D call TRBD1 (5 bases). CDR1 and CDR2 from the germline V gene are MGHRA and YSYEKL. V was cut by 0 bases and J by 6 bases, with 9 bases left in between. The CDR3 length is 14 residues. Here the CDR3 DNA reads TGCGCCAGCAGCCAAGATCGAGGGGTTCAGCCCCAGCATTTT. Amino acids: CASSQDRGVQPQHF.

The genes are TRBV4-1 and TRBJ2-7; 7 nucleotides match TRBD1. CDR3 size: 14 residues. Germline loops: CDR1 MGHRA, CDR2 YSYEKL. V was pared by 4 bases and J by 4 bases, with 7 bases of the junction left unmatched. The CDR3 loop is CASSPGTVHYEQYF. The CDR3 coding sequence is TGCGCCAGCAGCCCAGGGACAGTCCATTACGAGCAGTACTTC.

This chain connects TRBV2 to TRBJ1-5; D remains unclear. Trimming shortened V by 7 bases and J by 3 bases, and 10 bases separated the two germline ends. Per the germline V gene, CDR1 is SNHLY and CDR2 is FYNNEI. The CDR3 extends over 13 amino acids. The CDR3 sequence: CASTIRPNQPQHF. The CDR3 DNA reads TGTGCCAGCACGATAAGGCCCAATCAGCCCCAGCATTTT.

The J gene is TRBJ2-5, the V gene TRBV10-1, with a tentative D call TRBD1 (6 bases). The germline V gene has CDR1 WNHNN and CDR2 SYGVQD (reference sequence). CDR3 length: 15 residues. Trimming took 0 bases from V and 4 from J, leaving 12 bases between them. The CDR3 DNA reads as TGCGCCAGCAGTGAGTCCACAGGGTGGGGAGAGACCCAGTACTTC. Amino acid sequence: CASSESTGWGETQYF.

This chain connects TRBV3-1 (or the pseudogene TRBV3-2) to TRBJ2-4; 9 bases line up with TRBD1. Unmatched junction bases numbered 3, after V lost 0 bases and J lost 6 bases. The CDR3 is made up of 15 amino acids. Per the germline V gene, CDR1 is LGHDT and CDR2 is YNNKEL (reference sequence). CDR3 sequence: CASSQDLGQGNIQYF. The DNA of the CDR3 is TGTGCCAGCAGCCAAGATTTGGGACAGGGAAACATTCAGTACTTC.

V and J are TRBV6-5 and TRBJ1-1; 8 bases agree with TRBD1. This CDR3 contains 15 residues. Germline V CDR1 and CDR2: MNHEY, SVGAGI. The J segment lost 3 bases and the V segment lost 5 bases, leaving 8 bases of the junction unmatched. Here the CDR3 DNA reads TGTGCCAGCAGTCCCCCTGGACAGGGATACACTGAAGCTTTCTTT. Translated, it gives CASSPPGQGYTEAFF.

The genes are TRBV19 and TRBJ2-1; TRBD2 aligns across 8 bases. CDR1 and CDR2 from the germline V gene are LNHDA and SQIVND (reference sequence). V gave up 9 bases and J gave up 6 bases; unmatched junction bases: 13. The CDR3 has 15 amino acids. Here the CDR3 reads CASSRASGPFNEQFF. CDR3 sequence (DNA): TGTGCCAGCTCGCGGGCTAGCGGGCCCTTCAATGAGCAGTTCTTC.

This clone was picked up one time. The V gene is TRBV11-2, the J gene TRBJ2-7; D is possibly TRBD1 (5 bases). V was clipped by 5 bases and J by 4 bases, with 9 bases between them. The CDR3 runs to 12 residues. From germline, CDR1 is SGHAT and CDR2 FQNNGV. CDR3 sequence: CASSQQDYEQYF. The DNA for the CDR3 is TGTGCCAGCAGCCAACAGGATTACGAGCAGTACTTC.